This entry lists 4 T cell receptor beta chains sequenced from one sample in a study of post-analysis software for immune sequencing data. Regarding the study as a whole: Relative to controls, patients had a few TRBV segments at higher frequency, with TRBV5-6, TRBV5-1 and TRBV20-1 among these.

The antigens of these receptors remain unknown. TCR beta cDNA libraries included unique molecular identifiers. TCRdb fed the PCR reads into MiXCR, producing one record per CDR3 protein. The table has a few hundred thousand distinct CDR3 sequences, roughly a third seen once. The sequencing input was blood. The receptors stem from a girl aged 10 to 17 with multiple sclerosis.

This clonotype was seen at least ten times. The chain joins TRBV18 to TRBJ2-1; either TRBD1 or TRBD2 may fit D (5 bases each). Germline V lookup: CDR1 KGHSH, CDR2 LQKENI. Deletions cut 3 bases from V and 2 bases from J, with 8 bases between. The CDR3 sequence is 14 residues long. The CDR3 sequence is CASSPGETYNEQFF. The CDR3 region has the DNA TGTGCCAGCTCACCGGGGGAGACCTACAATGAGCAGTTCTTC.

The rearrangement joins TRBV5-1 to TRBJ1-2; D unclear. This CDR3 is built from 15 residues. Germline V gene sequence: CDR1 SGHRS, CDR2 YFSETQ. The ends were cut back, 0 bases at V and 0 bases at J, with 9 bases in the middle. For the CDR3, the DNA is TGCGCCAGCAGCTTGGAGGCCAGGACTAACTATGGCTACACCTTC. It is translated as CASSLEARTNYGYTF.

This clonotype was detected many times. The V and J genes are TRBV5-1 and TRBJ2-1; D may be TRBD2 (6 bases). The germline gives CDR1 SGHRS, CDR2 YFSETQ. V shed 1 base and J shed 7 bases, with 12 bases lying between them. This CDR3 has 14 amino acids. The CDR3 nucleotides are TGCGCCAGCAGCTTGATGGGGGGACGGAATGAGCAGTTCTTC. Its translation: CASSLMGGRNEQFF.

Ten or more counts support this clonotype. The V call is TRBV20-1, the J call TRBJ1-1; unclear D gene. Trimming shortened V by 1 base and J by 8 bases, and 8 bases separated the two germline ends. The CDR3 covers 11 residues. The germline gives CDR1 DFQATT, CDR2 SNEGSKA (reference sequence). The chain's CDR3 is CSARAGLEAFF. The CDR3 nucleotides read TGCAGTGCTAGAGCCGGTTTGGAAGCTTTCTTT.